This note documents a single T cell receptor (beta chain) sequence. Its antigen is not identified. The record originates from a study of cytomegalovirus exposure and HLA in healthy donors. PCR primers comprised 60 Vbeta and 13 Jbeta primers. Sequenced by immunoSEQ multiplex PCR; TCRdb stores in-frame clones only, minus some. The repertoire holds hundreds of thousands of clones, with approximately 83% as singletons. In nominal health when sampled, donors likely had unrecorded immune exposures nonetheless. Study outcomes and limitations: V segments that were indistinguishable, TRBV6-2 and TRBV6-3 among them, were omitted from analysis. In presence/absence analyses, roughly uniform sequencing depth across donors was assumed. Researchers reported in a later analysis that a missense DCLRE1C variant was tied to TCR beta V- and J-gene trimming.

CDR1 is SQVTM and CDR2 is ANQGSEA in the germline V gene. V lost 5 bases to trimming and J lost 4 bases, with 18 bases between them. CDR3 length equals 16 residues. This TCR came from a boy between 2 and 10 years old in good health and CMV-seronegative. V gene TRBV29-1 combines with J gene TRBJ2-6; a possible D gene is TRBD1 (5 bases). The sample taken for sequencing was PBMCs. The CDR3, as DNA: TGCAGCGTTCTTATGCAGGGAAGGGTGGGGGCCAACGTCCTGACTTTC. It encodes CSVLMQGRVGANVLTF. Drawing the rest from reference TRBV29-1 and TRBJ2-6, the complete variable domain is SAVISQKPSRDICQRGTSLTIQCQVDSQVTMMFWYRQQPGQSLTLIATANQGSEATYESGFVIDKFPISRPNLTFSTLTVSNMSPEDSSIYLCSVLMQGRVGANVLTFGAGSRLTVL.